Listed here is a single T cell receptor (beta chain). Its antigen is unidentified. The PCR used 60 V beta and 13 J beta primers. This table comes from immunoSEQ multiplex PCR, and its TCRdb copy is limited to in-frame clones, with some not included. In the table there are 75,000 to 95,000 clones, about nine tenths of which are singletons. This entry comes from a study of glioma-infiltrating T cells after dendritic cell vaccination. Study findings and constraints: Few patients contributed both blood and tumor specimens. Survival was not directly related to TCR clonality in these patients.

Time point noted: after dendritic cell vaccination, including at tumor progression/relapse. Only patients with spare fresh-frozen tumor and over two years of follow-up were included. Germline V gene lookup returns CDR1 SGHNT and CDR2 YENEEA. The CDR3 covers 13 residues. The V and J ends lost 6 bases and 1 base respectively, with 10 bases between them. The sequencing here drew on blood, taken after dendritic cell vaccination. The receptor was isolated from a human donor with glioblastoma. The chain uses TRBV11-3 and TRBJ2-7; D perhaps matches TRBD2 (5 bases). This chain's CDR3 is CASRFSGSYEQYF. The CDR3 DNA follows: TGTGCCAGCAGATTCTCGGGGTCCTACGAGCAGTACTTC.